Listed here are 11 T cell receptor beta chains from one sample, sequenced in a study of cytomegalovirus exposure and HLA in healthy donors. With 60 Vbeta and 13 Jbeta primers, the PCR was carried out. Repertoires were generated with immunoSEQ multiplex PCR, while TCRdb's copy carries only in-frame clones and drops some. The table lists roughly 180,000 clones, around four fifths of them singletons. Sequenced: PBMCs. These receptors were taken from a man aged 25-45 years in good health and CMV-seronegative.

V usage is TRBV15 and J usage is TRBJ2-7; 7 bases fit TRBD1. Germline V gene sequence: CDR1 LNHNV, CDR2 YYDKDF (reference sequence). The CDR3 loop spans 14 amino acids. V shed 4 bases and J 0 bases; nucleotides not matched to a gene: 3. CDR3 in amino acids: CATSNRGPSYEQYF. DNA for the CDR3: TGTGCCACCAGCAACAGGGGACCCTCCTACGAGCAGTACTTC.

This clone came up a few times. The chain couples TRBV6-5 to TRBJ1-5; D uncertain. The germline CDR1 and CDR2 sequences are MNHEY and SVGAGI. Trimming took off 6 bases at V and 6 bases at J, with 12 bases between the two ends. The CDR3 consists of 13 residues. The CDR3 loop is CASSQTIGQPQHF. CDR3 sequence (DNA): TGTGCCAGCAGCCAAACTATAGGTCAGCCCCAGCATTTT.

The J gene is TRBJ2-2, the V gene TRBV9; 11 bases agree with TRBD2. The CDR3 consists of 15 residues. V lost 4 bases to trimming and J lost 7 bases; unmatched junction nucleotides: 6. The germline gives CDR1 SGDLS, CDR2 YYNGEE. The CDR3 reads CASSPRLAGFGELFF. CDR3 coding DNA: TGTGCCAGCAGCCCCCGACTAGCGGGGTTCGGGGAGCTGTTTTTT.

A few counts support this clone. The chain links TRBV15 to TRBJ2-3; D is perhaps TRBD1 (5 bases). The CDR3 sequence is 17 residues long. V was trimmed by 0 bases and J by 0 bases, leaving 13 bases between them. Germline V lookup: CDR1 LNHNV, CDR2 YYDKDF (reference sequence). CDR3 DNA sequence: TGTGCCACCAGCAGAGATCGGAGACAGACCAGCACAGATACGCAGTATTTT. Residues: CATSRDRRQTSTDTQYF.

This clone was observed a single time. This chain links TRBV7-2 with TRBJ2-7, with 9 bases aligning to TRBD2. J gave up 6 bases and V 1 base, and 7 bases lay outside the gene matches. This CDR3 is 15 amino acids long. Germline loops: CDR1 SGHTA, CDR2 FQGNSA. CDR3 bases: TGTGCCAGCAGCTTAGAGGGCGGGAGGGCCCGCGAGCAGTACTTC. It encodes CASSLEGGRAREQYF.

The CDR3 DNA reads TGTGCCAGCAGTACTTATACACAGGTACCTAGCAATCAGCCCCAGCATTTT. Translation: CASSTYTQVPSNQPQHF. The V gene is TRBV28, the J gene TRBJ1-5, with D perhaps matching TRBD1 (5 bases). The V and J ends lost 5 bases and 0 bases respectively, with 17 bases between them. The CDR3 has 17 amino acids. Germline CDR1 is MDHEN and CDR2 is SYDVKM.

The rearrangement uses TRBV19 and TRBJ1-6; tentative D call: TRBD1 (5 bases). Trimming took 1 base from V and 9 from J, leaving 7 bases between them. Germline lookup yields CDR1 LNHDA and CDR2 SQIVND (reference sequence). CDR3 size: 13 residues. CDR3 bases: TGTGCCAGTAGTATAGGTGGGGCTTCACCCCTCCACTTT. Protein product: CASSIGGASPLHF.

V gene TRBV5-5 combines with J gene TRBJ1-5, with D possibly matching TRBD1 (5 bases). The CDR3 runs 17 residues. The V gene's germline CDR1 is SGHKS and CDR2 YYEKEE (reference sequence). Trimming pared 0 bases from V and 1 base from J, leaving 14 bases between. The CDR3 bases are TGTGCCAGCAGCTTGGCCGGTGGGGGGATGAGCAATCAGCCCCAGCATTTT. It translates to CASSLAGGGMSNQPQHF.

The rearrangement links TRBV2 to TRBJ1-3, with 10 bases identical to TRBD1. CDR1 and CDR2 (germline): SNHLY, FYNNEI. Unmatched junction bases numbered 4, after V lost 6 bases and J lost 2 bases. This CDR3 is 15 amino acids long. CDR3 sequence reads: CASSLDRGAGNTIYF. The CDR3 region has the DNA TGTGCCAGCAGCCTGGACAGGGGGGCTGGAAACACCATATATTTT.

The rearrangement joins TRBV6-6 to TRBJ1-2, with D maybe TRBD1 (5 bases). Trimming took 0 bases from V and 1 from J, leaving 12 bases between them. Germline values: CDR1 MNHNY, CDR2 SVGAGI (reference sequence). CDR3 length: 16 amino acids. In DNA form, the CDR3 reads TGTGCCAGCAGTTACTCGACTCAGGGTGTTAACTATGGCTACACCTTC. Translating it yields CASSYSTQGVNYGYTF.

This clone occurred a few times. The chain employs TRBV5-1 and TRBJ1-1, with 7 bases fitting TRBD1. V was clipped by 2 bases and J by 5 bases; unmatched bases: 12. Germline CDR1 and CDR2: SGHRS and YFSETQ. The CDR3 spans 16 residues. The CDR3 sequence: CASSLGQVEVGTEAFF. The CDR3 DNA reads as TGCGCCAGCAGCTTAGGACAGGTTGAGGTAGGGACTGAAGCTTTCTTT. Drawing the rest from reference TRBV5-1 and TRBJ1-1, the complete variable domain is KAGVTQTPRYLIKTRGQQVTLSCSPISGHRSVSWYQQTPGQGLQFLFEYFSETQRNKGNFPGRFSGRQFSNSRSEMNVSTLELGDSALYLCASSLGQVEVGTEAFFGQGTRLTVV.